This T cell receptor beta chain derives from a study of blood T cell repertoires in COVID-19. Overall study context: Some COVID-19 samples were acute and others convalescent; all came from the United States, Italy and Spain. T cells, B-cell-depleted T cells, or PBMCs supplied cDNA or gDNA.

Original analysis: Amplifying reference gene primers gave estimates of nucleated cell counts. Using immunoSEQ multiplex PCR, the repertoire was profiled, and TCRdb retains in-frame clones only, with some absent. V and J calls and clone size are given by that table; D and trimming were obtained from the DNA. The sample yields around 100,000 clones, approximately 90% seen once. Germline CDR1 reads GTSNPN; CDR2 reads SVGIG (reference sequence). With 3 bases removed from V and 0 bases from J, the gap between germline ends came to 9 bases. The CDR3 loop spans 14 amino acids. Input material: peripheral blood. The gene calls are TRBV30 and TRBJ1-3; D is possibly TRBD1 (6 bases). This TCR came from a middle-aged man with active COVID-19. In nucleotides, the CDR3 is TGTGCCTGGAGCCTAGGGGGCTCTGGAAACACCATATATTTT. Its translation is CAWSLGGSGNTIYF.